This T cell receptor (beta chain) was obtained from a study of OX40 agonist ivuxolimab in advanced cancers. This clone occurred a few times. As yet, its antigen is unknown. The table came from immunoSEQ multiplex PCR; TCRdb's copy has only in-frame clones and leaves some out. The profile shows 55,000 to 80,000 clones, 70% to 90% of them singletons. Whole-study findings and limits: The average count of expanded clones was higher among CD8+ T cells than among CD4+.

This receptor was obtained from an adult with an advanced solid tumor such as melanoma, head and neck, liver or kidney cancer. Source: CD4+ or CD8+ T cells sorted from blood, taken in a trial of the OX40 agonist ivuxolimab.

The CDR3, as DNA: TGTGCCAGCAGTCTCCGACGGGCGGGGAACACTGAAGCTTTCTTT. Residues: CASSLRRAGNTEAFF. The chain links TRBV27 to TRBJ1-1; D unresolved. The CDR3 totals 15 residues. Per the germline V gene, CDR1 is MNHEY and CDR2 is SMNVEV (reference sequence). V was shortened by 5 bases and J by 1 base, with 14 bases between the two germline ends.